This T cell receptor (beta chain) was profiled in a study of shared clonotypes between healthy human individuals. Study summary: Per donor, CD8 memory used one plate, CD8 naive used two, CD4 memory used three and CD4 naive used three.

The study enrolled healthy HIV-negative adults without recent acute infections or vaccinations as donors. The germline V gene has CDR1 MNHNS and CDR2 SASEGT. CDR3 length: 13 amino acids. The ends were cut back, 8 bases at V and 3 bases at J, with 14 bases in the middle. Data came from immunoSEQ multiplex PCR; TCRdb stores just in-frame clones and leaves some out. The repertoire holds around 750,000 clones, with around 72% as singletons. The V gene is TRBV6-1, the J gene TRBJ2-7; D may be TRBD1 or TRBD2 (5 bases each). Sequencing used memory CD4+ T cells sorted from blood. Subset of the sample: CD45RA-negative fraction. The TCR was taken from a woman in her 30s in good health. The CDR3 loop reads CASRWDQDYEQYF. Here the CDR3 DNA reads TGTGCCAGCCGCTGGGACCAAGACTACGAGCAGTACTTC.